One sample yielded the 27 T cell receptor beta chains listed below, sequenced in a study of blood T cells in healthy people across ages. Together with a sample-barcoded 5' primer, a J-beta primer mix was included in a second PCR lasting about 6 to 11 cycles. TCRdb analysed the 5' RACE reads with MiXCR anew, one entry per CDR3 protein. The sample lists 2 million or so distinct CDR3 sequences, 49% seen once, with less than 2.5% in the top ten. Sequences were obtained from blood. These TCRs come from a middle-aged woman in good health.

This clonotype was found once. The CDR3: CASNPNWNTEAFF. Here the CDR3 DNA reads TGTGCCAGCAACCCGAACTGGAACACTGAAGCTTTCTTT. The genes are TRBV12-3 or TRBV12-4 and TRBJ1-1; D not certain. The CDR3 contains 13 residues. Trimming cost V 7 bases and J 1 base, with 10 bases left between them.

The CDR3 protein is CASSFDGTSFTDTQYF. Here the CDR3 DNA reads TGTGCCAGCAGTTTCGACGGGACTAGCTTCACAGATACGCAGTATTTT. The chain uses TRBV12-3 or TRBV12-4 and TRBJ2-3; 9 nucleotides match TRBD2. Unmatched junction bases numbered 6, after V lost 3 bases and J lost 2 bases. The CDR3 extends over 16 amino acids.

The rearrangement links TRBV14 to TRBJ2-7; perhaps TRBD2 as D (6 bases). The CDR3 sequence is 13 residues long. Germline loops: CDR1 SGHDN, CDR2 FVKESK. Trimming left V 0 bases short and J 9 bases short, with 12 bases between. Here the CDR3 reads CASSQDRTNPQYF. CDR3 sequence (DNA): TGTGCCAGCAGCCAAGATCGGACTAACCCGCAGTACTTC. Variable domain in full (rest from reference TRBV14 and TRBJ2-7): EAGVTQFPSHSVIEKGQTVTLRCDPISGHDNLYWYRRVMGKEIKFLLHFVKESKQDESGMPNNRFLAERTGGTYSTLKVQPAELEDSGVYFCASSQDRTNPQYFGPGTRLTVT.

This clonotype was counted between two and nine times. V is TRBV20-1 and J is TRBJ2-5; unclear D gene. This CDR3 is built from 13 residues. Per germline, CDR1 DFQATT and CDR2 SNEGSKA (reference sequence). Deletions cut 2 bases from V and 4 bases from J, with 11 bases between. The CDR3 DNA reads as TGCAGTGCTAGAAGAGACCCGGCAGAGACCCAGTACTTC. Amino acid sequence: CSARRDPAETQYF.

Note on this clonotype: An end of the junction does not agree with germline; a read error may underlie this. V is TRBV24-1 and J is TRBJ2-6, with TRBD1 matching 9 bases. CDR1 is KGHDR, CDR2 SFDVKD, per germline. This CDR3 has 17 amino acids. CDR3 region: CATSAGDRGAGASVLTF. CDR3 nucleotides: TGTGCCACCAGTGCCGGAGACAGGGGGGCTGGGGCCAGCGTCCTGACTTTC.

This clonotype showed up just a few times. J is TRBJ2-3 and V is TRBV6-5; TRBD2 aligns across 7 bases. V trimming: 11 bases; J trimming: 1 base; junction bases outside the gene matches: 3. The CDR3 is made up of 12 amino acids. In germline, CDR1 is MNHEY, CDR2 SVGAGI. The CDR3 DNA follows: TGTGCCGGCCGGGGGGGCACAGATACGCAGTATTTT. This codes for CAGRGGTDTQYF.

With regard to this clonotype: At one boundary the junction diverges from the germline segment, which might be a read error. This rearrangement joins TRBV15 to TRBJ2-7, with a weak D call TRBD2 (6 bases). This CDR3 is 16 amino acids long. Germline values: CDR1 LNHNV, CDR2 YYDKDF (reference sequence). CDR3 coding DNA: TGTGCCATCAGCAGAGATCTTGTCCCGGAGGGATACGAGCAGTACTTC. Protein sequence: CAISRDLVPEGYEQYF.

The CDR3 here is CASSPGDRGNQPQHF. CDR3 DNA sequence: TGCGCCAGCAGCCCCGGGGACAGGGGAAATCAGCCCCAGCATTTT. The V call is TRBV4-1, the J call TRBJ1-5, with 10 positions matching TRBD1. V lost 4 bases and J lost 4; bases outside the gene matches: 4. From germline, CDR1 is MGHRA and CDR2 YSYEKL. This CDR3 spans 15 amino acids.

DNA of the CDR3: TGTGCCAGCAGCCAAGATCTAACGGACCCCGGATACAATGAGCAGTTCTTC. Translating gives CASSQDLTDPGYNEQFF. This rearrangement joins TRBV3-1 to TRBJ2-1, with D uncertain. The V end lost 0 bases, the J end lost 4 bases, and 16 bases lay between the germline ends. Germline V gene lookup returns CDR1 LGHDT and CDR2 YNNKEL (reference sequence). The CDR3 totals 17 residues.

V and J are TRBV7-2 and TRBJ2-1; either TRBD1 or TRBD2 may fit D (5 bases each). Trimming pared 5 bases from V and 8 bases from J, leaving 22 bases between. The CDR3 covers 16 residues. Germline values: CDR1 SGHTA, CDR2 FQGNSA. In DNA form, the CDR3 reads TGTGCCAGCAGCCGAGGGGCAGGAACATTCCGTGATGAGCAGTTCTTC. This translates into CASSRGAGTFRDEQFF.

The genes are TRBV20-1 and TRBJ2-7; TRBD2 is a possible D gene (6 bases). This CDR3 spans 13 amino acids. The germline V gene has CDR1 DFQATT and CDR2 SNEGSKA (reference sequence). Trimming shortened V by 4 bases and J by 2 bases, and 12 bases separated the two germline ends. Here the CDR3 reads CSATGLGPYEQYF. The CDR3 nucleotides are TGCAGTGCTACGGGACTCGGTCCCTACGAGCAGTACTTC.

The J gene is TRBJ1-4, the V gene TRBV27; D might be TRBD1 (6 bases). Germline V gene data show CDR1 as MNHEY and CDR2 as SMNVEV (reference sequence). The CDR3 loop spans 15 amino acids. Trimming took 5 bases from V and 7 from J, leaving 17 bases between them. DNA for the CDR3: TGTGCCAGCAGTCCCCTTAACAGGGAGGGTGAAAAACTGTTTTTT. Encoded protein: CASSPLNREGEKLFF. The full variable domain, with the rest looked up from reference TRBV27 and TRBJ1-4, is EAQVTQNPRYLITVTGKKLTVTCSQNMNHEYMSWYRQDPGLGLRQIYYSMNVEVTDKGDVPEGYKVSRKEKRNFPLILESPSPNQTSLYFCASSPLNREGEKLFFGSGTQLSVL.

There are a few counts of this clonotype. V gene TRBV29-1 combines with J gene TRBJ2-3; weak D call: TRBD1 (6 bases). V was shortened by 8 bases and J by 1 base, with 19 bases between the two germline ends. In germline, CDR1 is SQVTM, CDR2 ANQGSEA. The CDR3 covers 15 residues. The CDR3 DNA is TGCAGCTTCGCAGGACAGCCGAGGGGCACAGATACGCAGTATTTT. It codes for CSFAGQPRGTDTQYF.

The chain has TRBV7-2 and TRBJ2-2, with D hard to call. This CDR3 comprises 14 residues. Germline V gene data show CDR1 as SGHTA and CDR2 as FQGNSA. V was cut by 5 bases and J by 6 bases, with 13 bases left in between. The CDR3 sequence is CASSTALGSGELFF. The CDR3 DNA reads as TGTGCCAGCAGCACGGCACTGGGGTCCGGGGAGCTGTTTTTT.

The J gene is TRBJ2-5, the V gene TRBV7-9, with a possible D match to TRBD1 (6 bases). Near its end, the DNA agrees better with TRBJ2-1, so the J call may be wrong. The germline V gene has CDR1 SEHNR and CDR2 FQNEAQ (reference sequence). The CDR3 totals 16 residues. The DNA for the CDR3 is TGTGCCAGCAGCGCCACAAATACAGGGTTGAGAGAGACCCAGTTCTTC. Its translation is CASSATNTGLRETQFF.

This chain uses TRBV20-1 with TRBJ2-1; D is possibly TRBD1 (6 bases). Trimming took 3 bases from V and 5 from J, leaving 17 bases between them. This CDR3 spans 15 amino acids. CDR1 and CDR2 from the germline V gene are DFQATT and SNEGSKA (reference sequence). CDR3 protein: CSARPGRGGHNEQFF. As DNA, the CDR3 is TGCAGTGCTAGGCCGGGCAGGGGTGGCCACAATGAGCAGTTCTTC.

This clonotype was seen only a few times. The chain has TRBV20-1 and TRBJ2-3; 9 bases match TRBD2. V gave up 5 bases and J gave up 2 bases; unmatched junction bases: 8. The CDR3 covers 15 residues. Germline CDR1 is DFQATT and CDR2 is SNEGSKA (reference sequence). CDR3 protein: CSAGASGGHTDTQYF. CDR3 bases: TGCAGTGCTGGAGCAAGCGGGGGGCACACAGATACGCAGTATTTT.

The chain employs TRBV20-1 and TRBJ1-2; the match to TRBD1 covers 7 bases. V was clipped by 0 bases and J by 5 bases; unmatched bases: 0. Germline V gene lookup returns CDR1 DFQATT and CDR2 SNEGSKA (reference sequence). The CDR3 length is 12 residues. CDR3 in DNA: TGCAGTGCTAGAGAGACAGGGTATGGCTACACCTTC. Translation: CSARETGYGYTF.

DNA for the CDR3: TGTGCCACCAGCAGGAGAACCGGGACAGACATTGGCTACACCTTC. As protein: CATSRRTGTDIGYTF. The V call is TRBV15, the J call TRBJ1-2, with 7 bases that match TRBD1. The V segment lost 3 bases and the J segment 7 bases; nucleotides outside the gene matches: 11. The CDR3 length is 15 residues. The germline CDR1 and CDR2 sequences are LNHNV and YYDKDF (reference sequence).

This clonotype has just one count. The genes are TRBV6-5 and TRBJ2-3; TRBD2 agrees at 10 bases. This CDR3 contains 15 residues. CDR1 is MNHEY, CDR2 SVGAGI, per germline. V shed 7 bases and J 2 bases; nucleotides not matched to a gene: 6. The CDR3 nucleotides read TGTGCCAGCATGAGCCTAGCGGGGGCCACAGATACGCAGTATTTT. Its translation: CASMSLAGATDTQYF.

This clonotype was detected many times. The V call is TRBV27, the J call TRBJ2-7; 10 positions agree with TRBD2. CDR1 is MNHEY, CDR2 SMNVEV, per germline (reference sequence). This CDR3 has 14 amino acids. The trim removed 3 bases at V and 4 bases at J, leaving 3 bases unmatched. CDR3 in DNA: TGTGCCAGCAGTTTGGCTAGCGGGGGATACGAGCAGTACTTC. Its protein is CASSLASGGYEQYF.

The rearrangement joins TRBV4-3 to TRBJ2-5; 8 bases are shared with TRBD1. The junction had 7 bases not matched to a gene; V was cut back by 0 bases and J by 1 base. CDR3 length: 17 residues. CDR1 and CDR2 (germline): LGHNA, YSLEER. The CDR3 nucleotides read TGCGCCAGCAGCCAAGATCGGGGACAGGCCCTCCAAGAGACCCAGTACTTC. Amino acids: CASSQDRGQALQETQYF.

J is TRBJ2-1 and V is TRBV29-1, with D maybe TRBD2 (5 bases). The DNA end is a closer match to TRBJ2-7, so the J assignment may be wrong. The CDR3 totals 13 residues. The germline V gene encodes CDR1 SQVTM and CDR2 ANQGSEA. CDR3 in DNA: TGCAGCGCCGCCCCCGGGAATAACAATGAGCAGTACTTC. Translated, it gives CSAAPGNNNEQYF.

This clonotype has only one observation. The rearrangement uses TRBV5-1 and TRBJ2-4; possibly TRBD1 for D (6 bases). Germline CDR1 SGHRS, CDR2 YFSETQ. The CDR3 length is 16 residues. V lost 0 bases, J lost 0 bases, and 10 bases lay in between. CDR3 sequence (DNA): TGCGCCAGCAGCTTGGCGCCAGGGGCAGCCAAAAACATTCAGTACTTC. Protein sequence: CASSLAPGAAKNIQYF.

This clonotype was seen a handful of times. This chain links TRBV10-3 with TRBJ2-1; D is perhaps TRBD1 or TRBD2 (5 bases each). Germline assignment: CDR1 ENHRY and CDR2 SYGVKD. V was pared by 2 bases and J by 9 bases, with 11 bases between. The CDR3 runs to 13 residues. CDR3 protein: CAISEIEGSEQFF. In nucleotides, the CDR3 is TGTGCCATCAGTGAGATCGAGGGGAGTGAGCAGTTCTTC.

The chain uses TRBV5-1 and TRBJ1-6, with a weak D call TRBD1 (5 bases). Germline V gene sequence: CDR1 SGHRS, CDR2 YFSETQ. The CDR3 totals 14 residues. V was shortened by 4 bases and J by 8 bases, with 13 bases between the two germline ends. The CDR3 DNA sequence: TGCGCCAGCAGCCCAGGGTCGAGGGATTCACCCCTCCACTTT. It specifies CASSPGSRDSPLHF.

CDR3 nucleotides: TGTGCCAGCAGCTTGTTAGCGGGGGAGAAATACGAGCAGTACTTC. As protein: CASSLLAGEKYEQYF. The gene calls are TRBV7-6 and TRBJ2-7; 9 nucleotides agree with TRBD2. This CDR3 is 15 amino acids long. The junction had 7 bases not matched to a gene; V was cut back by 3 bases and J by 4 bases. From germline, CDR1 is SGHVS and CDR2 FNYEAQ.